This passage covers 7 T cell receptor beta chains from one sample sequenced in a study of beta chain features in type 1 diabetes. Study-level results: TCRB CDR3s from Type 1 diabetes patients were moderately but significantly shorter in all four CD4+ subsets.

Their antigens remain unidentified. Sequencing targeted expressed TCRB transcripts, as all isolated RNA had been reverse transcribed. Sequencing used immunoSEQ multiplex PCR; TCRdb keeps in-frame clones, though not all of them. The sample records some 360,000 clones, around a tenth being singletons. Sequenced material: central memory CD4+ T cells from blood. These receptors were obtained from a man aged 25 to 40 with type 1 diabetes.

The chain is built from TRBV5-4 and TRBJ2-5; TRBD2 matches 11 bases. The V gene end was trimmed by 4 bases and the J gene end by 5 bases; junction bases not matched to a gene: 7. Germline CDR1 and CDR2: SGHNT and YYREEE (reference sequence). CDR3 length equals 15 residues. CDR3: CASSQDLAGGETQYF. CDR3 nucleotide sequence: TGTGCCAGCAGCCAAGATCTAGCGGGAGGCGAGACCCAGTACTTC. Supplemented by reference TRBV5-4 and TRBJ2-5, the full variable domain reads ETGVTQSPTHLIKTRGQQVTLRCSSQSGHNTVSWYQQALGQGPQFIFQYYREEENGRGNFPPRFSGLQFPNYSSELNVNALELDDSALYLCASSQDLAGGETQYFGPGTRLLVL.

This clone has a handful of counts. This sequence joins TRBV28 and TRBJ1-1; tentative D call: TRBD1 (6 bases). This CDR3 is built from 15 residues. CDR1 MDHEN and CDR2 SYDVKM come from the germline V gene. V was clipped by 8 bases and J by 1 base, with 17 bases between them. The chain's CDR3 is CASGRGRQKNTEAFF. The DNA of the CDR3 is TGTGCCAGCGGAAGGGGGAGACAGAAGAACACTGAAGCTTTCTTT.

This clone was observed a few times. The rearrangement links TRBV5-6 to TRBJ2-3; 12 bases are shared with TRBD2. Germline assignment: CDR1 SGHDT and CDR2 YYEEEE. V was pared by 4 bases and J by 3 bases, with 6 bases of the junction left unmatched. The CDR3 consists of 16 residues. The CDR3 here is CASSPASGRGTDTQYF. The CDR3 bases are TGTGCCAGCAGCCCGGCTAGCGGGAGGGGGACAGATACGCAGTATTTT.

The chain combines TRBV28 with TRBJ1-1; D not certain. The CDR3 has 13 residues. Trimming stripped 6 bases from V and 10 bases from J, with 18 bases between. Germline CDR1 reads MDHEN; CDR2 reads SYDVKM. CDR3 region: CASSQSFVGAAFF. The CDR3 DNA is TGTGCCAGCAGCCAATCATTTGTGGGTGCAGCTTTCTTT.

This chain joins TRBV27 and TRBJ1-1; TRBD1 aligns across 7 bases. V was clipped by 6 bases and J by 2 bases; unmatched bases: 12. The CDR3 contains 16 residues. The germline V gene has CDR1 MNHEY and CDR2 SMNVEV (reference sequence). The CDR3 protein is CASSLDRAAGNTEAFF. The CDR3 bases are TGTGCCAGCAGCCTCGACAGGGCCGCGGGAAACACTGAAGCTTTCTTT.

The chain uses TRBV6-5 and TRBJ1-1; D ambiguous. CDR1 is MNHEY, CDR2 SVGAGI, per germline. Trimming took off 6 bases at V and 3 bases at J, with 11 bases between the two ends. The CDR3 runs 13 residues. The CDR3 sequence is CASRFDRDTEAFF. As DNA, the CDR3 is TGTGCCAGCAGATTTGACCGGGACACTGAAGCTTTCTTT.

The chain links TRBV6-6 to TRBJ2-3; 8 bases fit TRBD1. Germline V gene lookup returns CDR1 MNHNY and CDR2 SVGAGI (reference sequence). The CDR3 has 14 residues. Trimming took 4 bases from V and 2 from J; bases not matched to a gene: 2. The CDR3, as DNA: TGTGCCAGCAGTTTGGGACAGGACACAGATACGCAGTATTTT. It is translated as CASSLGQDTDTQYF.